This T cell receptor beta chain was identified in a study of T cells in tumors after PD-1 blockade. As for the study in general: Either cemiplimab 350 mg every 2 weeks or pembrolizumab 200 mg every 3 weeks was given. Some patients also took daily vismodegib 150 mg during anti-PD-1 treatment. Peripheral blood samples averaged 36,536 unique clonotypes and about 120,000 templates.

Study-level results: Blood contained about 43% of the tumor's TCR clonotypes.

Method: immunoSEQ multiplex PCR; TCRdb's copy keeps in-frame clones and lacks some. The sample includes almost 35,000 clones, 70% to 75% of them seen just once. For this clone: Its target is not known.

The CDR3 has 16 amino acids. Trimming left V 5 bases short and J 6 bases short, with 17 bases between. The germline gives CDR1 MNHEY, CDR2 SVGEGT. This sequence was found in a human donor with basal cell carcinoma. The material was PBMCs, obtained after anti-PD-1 treatment. The chain has TRBV6-2 or TRBV6-3 and TRBJ1-6, with D unclear. The CDR3 region is CASSTPTATVNSPLHF. CDR3 DNA: TGTGCCAGCAGTACCCCAACGGCCACAGTTAATTCACCCCTCCACTTT.